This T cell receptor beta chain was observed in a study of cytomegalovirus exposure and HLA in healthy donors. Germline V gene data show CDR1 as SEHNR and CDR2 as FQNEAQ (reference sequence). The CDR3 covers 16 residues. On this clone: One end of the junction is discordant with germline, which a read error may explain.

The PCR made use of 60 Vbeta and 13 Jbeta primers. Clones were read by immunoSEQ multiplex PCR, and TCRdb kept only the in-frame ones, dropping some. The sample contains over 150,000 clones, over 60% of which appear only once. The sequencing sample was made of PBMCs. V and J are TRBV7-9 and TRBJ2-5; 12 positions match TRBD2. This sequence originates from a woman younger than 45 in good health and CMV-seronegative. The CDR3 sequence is CSSSLNGLAGIETQYF. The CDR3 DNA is TGTTCCAGCAGCTTAAACGGACTAGCGGGGATAGAGACCCAGTACTTC.